This entry lists 32 T cell receptor beta chains sequenced from one sample in a study of blood T cells in healthy people across ages (dated by TCRdb to between 2015 and 2016). Library construction relied on 5' RACE. A second PCR of about 6 to 11 cycles was performed with a sample-barcoded 5' primer and a J-beta primer mix. Using fastp at Q25 and MiXCR, TCRdb reprocessed the public reads and kept productive beta chains. One record per CDR3 amino acid sequence lists the most common genes and DNA. The sample includes roughly 1.9 million distinct CDR3 sequences, with approximately 39% observed a single time. The ten largest clones take up more than 20% of the sample. The sequenced sample was blood. The receptors originated from a human donor in good health.

V gene TRBV20-1 combines with J gene TRBJ1-2; D uncertain. Germline V gene lookup returns CDR1 DFQATT and CDR2 SNEGSKA (reference sequence). Deletions cut 6 bases from V and 5 bases from J, with 16 bases between. This CDR3 spans 13 amino acids. CDR3 in DNA: TGCAGTGCCTCCTTCGGGGTTGGATATGGCTACACCTTC. Its translation: CSASFGVGYGYTF.

The CDR3 here is CASSLGVRTNAFF. The CDR3 DNA sequence: TGTGCCAGCAGCTTAGGTGTCAGGACGAATGCTTTCTTT. This chain connects TRBV7-2 to TRBJ1-1; the D is unclear. The CDR3 is 13 residues long. V was cut by 1 base and J by 11 bases, with 14 bases left in between. Germline assignment: CDR1 SGHTA and CDR2 FQGNSA.

The chain uses TRBV20-1 and TRBJ1-2; possibly TRBD1 for D (5 bases). The ends were cut back, 4 bases at V and 0 bases at J, with 6 bases in the middle. CDR1 is DFQATT, CDR2 SNEGSKA, per germline (reference sequence). The CDR3 is 12 residues long. This chain's CDR3 is CSATDTNYGYTF. In DNA, the CDR3 is TGCAGTGCTACGGACACTAACTATGGCTACACCTTC.

This clonotype appeared a few times. This rearrangement joins TRBV20-1 to TRBJ2-3; D remains ambiguous. Germline V lookup: CDR1 DFQATT, CDR2 SNEGSKA (reference sequence). Trimming removed 1 base from V and 6 bases from J, with 11 bases in between. The CDR3 runs to 13 residues. CDR3 DNA: TGCAGTGCTAGAGGCCCCGGTATGGATACGCAGTATTTT. Its protein is CSARGPGMDTQYF.

This clonotype occurred a few times. The gene calls are TRBV29-1 and TRBJ2-5; D unclear. The CDR3 is 13 residues long. Germline V lookup: CDR1 SQVTM, CDR2 ANQGSEA. Trimming shortened V by 4 bases and J by 1 base, and 10 bases separated the two germline ends. The CDR3 nucleotides are TGCAGCGTTGCAGCACCACTCCAAGAGACCCAGTACTTC. Translating it yields CSVAAPLQETQYF.

The J gene is TRBJ2-7, the V gene TRBV2; 12 nucleotides line up with TRBD1. Trimming removed 5 bases from V and 1 base from J; junction bases left unmatched: 15. The length of the CDR3 is 19 residues. Germline V gives CDR1 SNHLY, CDR2 FYNNEI. CDR3 amino acids: CASSFPGTGGNGLSYEQYF. The DNA for the CDR3 is TGTGCCAGCAGTTTTCCCGGGACAGGGGGCAATGGGTTGTCCTACGAGCAGTACTTC.

The sample holds one count of this clonotype. The rearrangement joins TRBV4-2 to TRBJ2-7; TRBD1 matches 7 bases. The V gene's germline CDR1 is LGHNA and CDR2 YNFKEQ. CDR3 size: 15 residues. J was trimmed by 2 bases and V by 3 bases; bases with no gene match: 7. This CDR3 reads CASSHSWTGTYEQYF. CDR3 nucleotides: TGTGCCAGCAGCCATTCGTGGACAGGAACCTACGAGCAGTACTTC.

The rearrangement joins TRBV4-1 to TRBJ2-6; D perhaps matches TRBD1 (6 bases). The germline CDR1 and CDR2 sequences are MGHRA and YSYEKL. CDR3 length equals 18 residues. Trimming took off 4 bases at V and 4 bases at J, with 20 bases between the two ends. DNA for the CDR3: TGCGCCAGCAGCCGGGTTGCGGACAGCCTTGTAGGGGCCAACGTCCTGACTTTC. Translated, it gives CASSRVADSLVGANVLTF.

This clonotype was observed a few times. J is TRBJ2-7 and V is TRBV4-3; 7 bases fit TRBD1. This CDR3 region has 14 residues. Germline CDR1 LGHNA, CDR2 YSLEER. J gave up 7 bases and V 7 bases, and 13 bases lay outside the gene matches. The CDR3 reads CASTPVLAGGEQYF. CDR3 nucleotides: TGCGCCAGCACCCCAGTTCTAGCAGGGGGAGAGCAGTACTTC.

This sequence joins TRBV6-1 and TRBJ2-6, with D possibly called TRBD1 or TRBD2 (5 bases each). Germline V CDR1 and CDR2: MNHNS, SASEGT. CDR3 length: 16 residues. V lost 3 bases, J lost 1 base, and 10 bases lay in between. As DNA, the CDR3 is TGTGCCAGCAGTGAGGGACGCCTTTCTGGGGCCAACGTCCTGACTTTC. Its translation: CASSEGRLSGANVLTF.

The chain joins TRBV5-6 to TRBJ2-1; D possibly corresponds to TRBD1 (5 bases). The CDR3 extends over 15 amino acids. Trimming cost V 2 bases and J 6 bases, with 15 bases left between them. Germline V lookup: CDR1 SGHDT, CDR2 YYEEEE. The CDR3, as DNA: TGTGCCAGCAGCTTCACAGGACCGACAAGCAATGAGCAGTTCTTC. Protein: CASSFTGPTSNEQFF.

This sequence joins TRBV28 and TRBJ2-7, with a weak D call TRBD1 (6 bases). V was trimmed by 2 bases and J by 3 bases, leaving 11 bases between them. CDR3 length: 14 amino acids. CDR1 MDHEN and CDR2 SYDVKM come from the germline V gene. The CDR3 region is CASSLTGINYEQYF. The CDR3, as DNA: TGTGCCAGCAGTTTAACAGGGATTAACTACGAGCAGTACTTC. The entire variable domain, with the rest obtained from reference TRBV28 and TRBJ2-7, is as follows: DVKVTQSSRYLVKRTGEKVFLECVQDMDHENMFWYRQDPGLGLRLIYFSYDVKMKEKGDIPEGYSVSREKKERFSLILESASTNQTSMYLCASSLTGINYEQYFGPGTRLTVT.

This clonotype has just a few counts. This chain links TRBV10-3 with TRBJ1-6; D is unresolved. There are 16 residues in the CDR3. V was shortened by 0 bases and J by 7 bases, with 13 bases between the two germline ends. Germline values: CDR1 ENHRY, CDR2 SYGVKD. CDR3 amino acids: CAISESIGRRNSPLHF. CDR3 coding DNA: TGTGCCATCAGTGAGTCTATTGGCAGGCGGAATTCACCCCTCCACTTT.

J is TRBJ2-5 and V is TRBV5-4, with D unclear. The DNA end is a closer match to TRBJ2-7, so the J assignment may be wrong. Germline-derived CDR1 and CDR2 are SGHNT and YYREEE (reference sequence). The CDR3 length is 13 residues. The CDR3 loop reads CASSLAGRNEQYF. The CDR3 DNA follows: TGTGCCAGCAGCTTGGCAGGCCGAAACGAGCAGTACTTC.

The chain combines TRBV7-9 with TRBJ2-7, with D tentatively TRBD1 or TRBD2 (5 bases each). The germline V and J ends were trimmed by 11 bases and 0 bases, with 14 bases remaining between them. Germline CDR1 and CDR2: SEHNR and FQNEAQ (reference sequence). The CDR3 totals 13 residues. Here the CDR3 reads CAGMRGISYEQYF. CDR3 sequence (DNA): TGTGCCGGTATGAGGGGAATCTCCTACGAGCAGTACTTC.

The chain combines TRBV4-3 with TRBJ1-1; no clear D gene. V gave up 7 bases and J gave up 7 bases, with 10 bases separating them. This CDR3 is 11 amino acids long. Germline V gives CDR1 LGHNA, CDR2 YSLEER. DNA for the CDR3: TGCGCCAGCACCGCCGGGGTTGAAGCTTTCTTT. Translated: CASTAGVEAFF.

The V gene is TRBV20-1, the J gene TRBJ2-5; unclear D gene. The ends were cut back, 3 bases at V and 10 bases at J, with 21 bases in the middle. The CDR3 length is 14 residues. Germline V gene sequence: CDR1 DFQATT, CDR2 SNEGSKA (reference sequence). CDR3 sequence reads: CSARGHNAQEVQYF. CDR3 bases: TGCAGTGCTAGGGGCCACAATGCTCAAGAGGTCCAGTACTTC.

This clonotype was detected only once. This chain joins TRBV7-3 and TRBJ1-1, with 11 positions matching TRBD1. The CDR3 loop spans 18 amino acids. V lost 0 bases and J lost 3; bases outside the gene matches: 9. In germline, CDR1 is SGHTA, CDR2 FQGTGA. The CDR3 loop is CASSLTASGQGADTEAFF. CDR3 nucleotide sequence: TGTGCCAGCAGCTTAACTGCGTCAGGACAGGGGGCGGACACTGAAGCTTTCTTT.

This clonotype turned up a few times. The chain has TRBV28 and TRBJ2-5, with 8 bases that match TRBD1. Unmatched junction bases numbered 17, after V lost 3 bases and J lost 5 bases. This CDR3 comprises 18 residues. Germline assignment: CDR1 MDHEN and CDR2 SYDVKM. The chain's CDR3 is CASSFLGAGGAFFETQYF. The CDR3 coding sequence is TGTGCCAGCAGTTTCCTTGGGGCAGGGGGCGCTTTCTTTGAGACCCAGTACTTC.

The chain couples TRBV5-1 to TRBJ2-3; TRBD1 or TRBD2 may be the D gene (5 bases each). Trimming pared 4 bases from V and 9 bases from J, leaving 21 bases between. This CDR3 region has 15 residues. CDR1 and CDR2 (germline): SGHRS, YFSETQ. CDR3 sequence (DNA): TGCGCCAGCAGCGTAGGACTCCCAGGGCAGAGGACGCAGTATTTT. Translated, it gives CASSVGLPGQRTQYF. Using reference TRBV5-1 and TRBJ2-3 for the parts outside the CDR3, the full variable domain is KAGVTQTPRYLIKTRGQQVTLSCSPISGHRSVSWYQQTPGQGLQFLFEYFSETQRNKGNFPGRFSGRQFSNSRSEMNVSTLELGDSALYLCASSVGLPGQRTQYFGPGTRLTVL.

The chain carries TRBV6-5 and TRBJ2-5; 13 bases match TRBD2. J lost 13 bases, V lost 5 bases, and 7 bases had no gene match. The germline gives CDR1 MNHEY, CDR2 SVGAGI. The CDR3 loop spans 13 amino acids. This CDR3 reads CASSPGLAGVPYF. The CDR3 region has the DNA TGTGCCAGCAGTCCCGGACTAGCGGGGGTCCCGTACTTC.

This clonotype has a handful of counts. The chain links TRBV6-1 to TRBJ2-5; 8 nucleotides match TRBD1. With 4 bases clipped from V and 5 bases from J, the junction kept 9 bases outside the gene matches. CDR3 length: 15 amino acids. Germline CDR1 is MNHNS and CDR2 is SASEGT. The CDR3 loop is CASSGRQGRMETQYF. As DNA, the CDR3 is TGTGCCAGCAGTGGGAGACAGGGGAGGATGGAGACCCAGTACTTC.

This clonotype has just a few counts. V gene TRBV7-2 combines with J gene TRBJ1-2; TRBD1 matches at 7 bases. The J segment lost 4 bases and the V segment lost 5 bases, leaving 4 bases of the junction unmatched. This CDR3 comprises 13 residues. Looked up from germline, CDR1 is SGHTA and CDR2 is FQGNSA. The CDR3 DNA reads as TGTGCCAGCAGCGAGGACAGGTCCTATGGCTACACCTTC. This encodes CASSEDRSYGYTF.

The table lists this clonotype with a few counts. V usage is TRBV2 and J usage is TRBJ2-3; 12 positions agree with TRBD2. Trimming removed 6 bases from V and 4 bases from J; junction bases left unmatched: 5. This CDR3 has 15 amino acids. In germline, CDR1 is SNHLY, CDR2 FYNNEI. The CDR3 protein is CASRLAGGPADTQYF. CDR3 nucleotides: TGTGCCAGCAGGCTAGCGGGGGGGCCCGCAGATACGCAGTATTTT. The complete variable domain, with remaining parts taken from reference TRBV2 and TRBJ2-3, reads EPEVTQTPSHQVTQMGQEVILRCVPISNHLYFYWYRQILGQKVEFLVSFYNNEISEKSEIFDDQFSVERPDGSNFTLKIRSTKLEDSAMYFCASRLAGGPADTQYFGPGTRLTVL.

This clonotype was found a few times. This rearrangement joins TRBV15 to TRBJ1-4; the D is unclear. The germline CDR1 and CDR2 sequences are LNHNV and YYDKDF (reference sequence). This CDR3 has 13 residues. The V and J ends lost 0 bases and 11 bases respectively, with 10 bases between them. In DNA form, the CDR3 reads TGTGCCACCAGCAGAGATTCCAACTCTAAACTGTTTTTT. Protein: CATSRDSNSKLFF.

The chain is built from TRBV4-1 and TRBJ2-1; no clear D. Per the germline V gene, CDR1 is MGHRA and CDR2 is YSYEKL. The CDR3 spans 13 residues. Trimming stripped 2 bases from V and 6 bases from J, with 8 bases between. CDR3 loop: CASSQRPVNEQFF. CDR3 coding DNA: TGCGCCAGCAGCCAACGCCCGGTCAATGAGCAGTTCTTC.

This clonotype was seen only a few times. V is TRBV7-2 and J is TRBJ2-4; D call uncertain. The better agreement between TRBJ2-7 and the DNA end casts doubt on the J call. The CDR3 has 13 residues. The germline CDR1 and CDR2 sequences are SGHTA and FQGNSA. The CDR3 here is CASSLEYSGEQYF. CDR3 DNA: TGTGCCAGCAGCTTAGAATATTCGGGCGAGCAGTACTTC.

This clonotype came up a few times. The DNA of the CDR3 is TGCAGCGTTGTTCGGGGGGCTGAAGAGACCCAGTACTTC. It codes for CSVVRGAEETQYF. The chain couples TRBV29-1 to TRBJ2-5, with a possible D match to TRBD2 (7 bases). The V and J ends lost 4 bases and 3 bases respectively, with 12 bases between them. The CDR3 sequence is 13 residues long. Germline CDR1 reads SQVTM; CDR2 reads ANQGSEA.

There are a few counts of this clonotype. The V gene is TRBV10-3, the J gene TRBJ2-7, with D possibly matching TRBD1 (5 bases). V gave up 4 bases and J gave up 0 bases, with 16 bases separating them. Germline CDR1 is ENHRY and CDR2 is SYGVKD. The CDR3 consists of 16 residues. In DNA form, the CDR3 reads TGTGCCATCAGTGTCGGTAGTACAGACAGCTCCTACGAGCAGTACTTC. Encoded protein: CAISVGSTDSSYEQYF.

The V call is TRBV11-2, the J call TRBJ2-1; D uncertain. V lost 1 base to trimming and J lost 8 bases, with 15 bases between them. The V gene's germline CDR1 is SGHAT and CDR2 FQNNGV. This CDR3 has 15 amino acids. The CDR3 is CASSLVSPGRYEQFF. The CDR3 coding sequence is TGTGCCAGCAGCTTAGTCAGCCCCGGCCGCTATGAGCAGTTCTTC.

This clonotype was picked up many times. The chain has TRBV5-1 and TRBJ2-1; 9 positions match TRBD1. Germline CDR1 and CDR2: SGHRS and YFSETQ. The CDR3 sequence is 14 residues long. The V gene end was trimmed by 4 bases and the J gene end by 3 bases; junction bases not matched to a gene: 2. In DNA form, the CDR3 reads TGCGCCAGCAGCGCGGGACAGGGCTACAATGAGCAGTTCTTC. Its translation: CASSAGQGYNEQFF.

This clonotype was recorded a few times. The gene calls are TRBV7-2 and TRBJ2-4, with 13 bases identical to TRBD2. Germline lookup yields CDR1 SGHTA and CDR2 FQGNSA. The length of the CDR3 is 17 residues. With 5 bases clipped from V and 3 bases from J, the junction kept 7 bases outside the gene matches. The CDR3, as DNA: TGTGCCAGCAGCATGACTAGCGGGGGGTTGGTCAAAAACATTCAGTACTTC. Residues: CASSMTSGGLVKNIQYF.